This T cell receptor (beta chain) was obtained from a study of blood T cell repertoires in COVID-19. Background on the study: COVID-19 samples collected from the United States, Italy and Spain covered acute and convalescent phases.

Only in-frame clones appear in the TCRdb table, and some are missing; sequencing was by immunoSEQ multiplex PCR. In the table there are 140,000 or so clones, 84% of which are singletons. The CDR3 contains 15 residues. After removal of 1 base from V and 5 bases from J, the junction contained 2 bases not matched to a gene. Germline lookup yields CDR1 SGHAT and CDR2 FQDESV (reference sequence). This rearrangement joins TRBV11-1 to TRBJ2-5; 12 bases map to TRBD2. Source material: PBMCs or T cells enriched from blood (not recorded which). The sequence derives from a woman in her 50s with acute COVID-19. CDR3 sequence (DNA): TGTGCCAGCAGCTTAGGGACTAGCGGGATGGAGACCCAGTACTTC. The encoded protein is CASSLGTSGMETQYF.